The clone carrying this T cell receptor beta chain showed up many times. These data are taken from a study of T cells after yellow fever vaccination. Overall study results and limits: Detected again after the booster were most primary-vaccination clones, at approximately 95% CD4 and nearly 90% CD8. Abundant bulk-derived clonotypes could contaminate FACS-sorted repertoires.

Trimming left V 3 bases short and J 0 bases short, with 13 bases between. The V gene's germline CDR1 is DFQATT and CDR2 SNEGSKA (reference sequence). The CDR3 is made up of 15 amino acids. Researchers made TCR cDNA using 5'RACE template switching, and this step added a universal primer site and UMIs. TCRdb independently ran MiXCR on the 5' RACE reads; one entry per CDR3 protein. Of more than 45,000 distinct CDR3 sequences in the sample, approximately 6% were seen once. The material sequenced was PBMCs, either bulk or a sorted T-cell subset (CD4+, CD8+, memory, or dextramer-sorted; not recorded which), taken on the day of the yellow fever booster vaccination. The J gene is TRBJ2-3, the V gene TRBV20-1, with a tentative D call TRBD2 (6 bases). The source is a man between 18 and 29 years old who received the YFV17D yellow fever vaccine. The CDR3 here is CSASGDSTSTDTQYF. The CDR3 coding sequence is TGCAGTGCTAGCGGGGACTCCACTAGCACAGATACGCAGTATTTT.